This entry concerns a single T cell receptor (beta chain). These data are taken from a study of T cell changes during pregnancy in multiple sclerosis. The assay was immunoSEQ multiplex PCR, and TCRdb's table has in-frame clones only and misses some. This sample has about 76,000 clones; roughly 92% occur once, and the top ten carry 3% to 4%. The clonotype was recovered from a female donor in good health, enrolled as a control in a pregnancy study. Sequenced material: peripheral blood, taken after pregnancy.

The CDR3, as DNA: TGTGCCAGCAGCCAAGAATTCCCGGGTCCAGATACGCAGTATTTT. This codes for CASSQEFPGPDTQYF. The J gene is TRBJ2-3, the V gene TRBV14; the D is unclear. The germline CDR1 and CDR2 sequences are SGHDN and FVKESK. Trimming stripped 0 bases from V and 4 bases from J, with 11 bases between. The CDR3 totals 15 residues.